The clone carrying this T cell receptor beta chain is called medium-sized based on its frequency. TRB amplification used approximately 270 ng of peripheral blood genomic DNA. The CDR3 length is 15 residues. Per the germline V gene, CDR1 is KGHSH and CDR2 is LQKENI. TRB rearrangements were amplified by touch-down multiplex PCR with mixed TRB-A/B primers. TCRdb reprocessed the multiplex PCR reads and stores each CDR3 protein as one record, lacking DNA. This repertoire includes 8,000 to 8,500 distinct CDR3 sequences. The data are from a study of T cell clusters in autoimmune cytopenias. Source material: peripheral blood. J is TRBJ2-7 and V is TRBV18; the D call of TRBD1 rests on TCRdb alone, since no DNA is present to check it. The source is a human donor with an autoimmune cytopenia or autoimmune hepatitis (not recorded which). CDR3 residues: CASSPPAPRGLEQYF.